The present entry profiles one T cell receptor (beta chain) with its context. Its target is unknown. PCR primers comprised 60 Vbeta and 13 Jbeta primers. The repertoire was sequenced with immunoSEQ multiplex PCR; TCRdb's copy has only in-frame clones and lacks some. The sample carries 95,000 to 100,000 clones, 77% recorded once. This sample is part of a study of cytomegalovirus exposure and HLA in healthy donors. Study-level background: Counted in an early data release were about 85 million unique TCRs from HLA-typed donors.

Study outcomes and limitations: Analysis was carried out at a later point, and it linked a missense DCLRE1C variant to TCR beta V- and J-gene trimming.

The germline CDR1 and CDR2 sequences are SGHRS and YFSETQ. The CDR3 covers 18 residues. Deletions cut 4 bases from V and 4 bases from J, with 27 bases between. Sequencing input: PBMCs. This receptor was obtained from a female donor in good health and CMV-seronegative. V and J are TRBV5-1 and TRBJ2-7; possible D gene TRBD2, 6 bases. The CDR3 loop is CASSLWGGEVRMGYEQYF. The CDR3 DNA follows: TGCGCCAGCAGCCTGTGGGGTGGGGAGGTACGCATGGGTTACGAGCAGTACTTC.